A selection of T cell receptor beta chains follows, all from one sample in a study of blood T cells in healthy people across ages. TCRdb redid the calling of the 5' RACE reads with MiXCR, one entry per CDR3 protein. The sample shows 750,000 to 950,000 distinct CDR3 sequences, about 28% of them seen only once. These same data were also listed under a study on T cells of mothers and their children.

The sequencing sample was made of blood. All receptors derive from a woman in her 40s in good health. Each CDR3 is given with its conserved first and last residue. The order of the fields is J gene, D gene, clone size, V gene, CDR3 protein, CDR3 DNA. D genes are given only for firm matches. Size tells how often a clone was seen (once, few, many) or the class of an expanded clone, and some rows leave it out.

J gene: TRBJ2-4; D gene: TRBD1; clone size: NA; V gene: TRBV28; CDR3 protein: CASSWGTGRARSNIQYF; CDR3 DNA: TGTGCCAGCAGTTGGGGGACAGGGCGCGCCCGGTCGAACATTCAGTACTTC
J gene: TRBJ2-7; D gene: TRBD1; clone size: many; V gene: TRBV28; CDR3 protein: CASRGQPNYEQYF; CDR3 DNA: TGTGCCAGCAGGGGACAGCCGAACTACGAGCAGTACTTC
J gene: TRBJ1-1; D gene: NA; clone size: NA; V gene: TRBV28; CDR3 protein: CASSLTPRGIAFF; CDR3 DNA: TGTGCCAGCAGTCTAACTCCCAGGGGCATTGCTTTCTTT
J gene: TRBJ2-7; D gene: NA; clone size: NA; V gene: TRBV6-2/TRBV6-3; CDR3 protein: CASSYTGGGHEQYF; CDR3 DNA: TGTGCCAGCAGTTACACCGGGGGCGGACACGAGCAGTACTTC
J gene: TRBJ1-1; D gene: NA; clone size: NA; V gene: TRBV6-2/TRBV6-3; CDR3 protein: CASSTPGDTEAFF; CDR3 DNA: TGTGCCAGCAGTACCCCAGGGGACACTGAAGCTTTCTTT
J gene: TRBJ2-6; D gene: TRBD2; clone size: many; V gene: TRBV5-1; CDR3 protein: CASSLPLAGSGANVLTF; CDR3 DNA: TGCGCCAGCAGCTTGCCGCTAGCGGGCTCTGGGGCCAACGTCCTGACTTTC
J gene: TRBJ2-1; D gene: TRBD1; clone size: NA; V gene: TRBV4-1; CDR3 protein: CASSQGPGTGRFNGQFF; CDR3 DNA: TGCGCCAGCAGCCAAGGGCCCGGGACAGGGAGGTTCAATGGGCAGTTCTTC
J gene: TRBJ1-5; D gene: NA; clone size: NA; V gene: TRBV6-1; CDR3 protein: CASSFGQKNQPQHF; CDR3 DNA: TGTGCCAGCAGCTTTGGACAGAAAAATCAGCCCCAGCATTTT
J gene: TRBJ2-6; D gene: NA; clone size: NA; V gene: TRBV14; CDR3 protein: CASSLRRGGHSGANVLTF; CDR3 DNA: TGTGCCAGCAGCCTCCGAAGGGGGGGGCACTCTGGGGCCAACGTCCTGACTTTC
J gene: TRBJ1-2; D gene: TRBD1; clone size: NA; V gene: TRBV5-1; CDR3 protein: CASTSVTGNYGYTF; CDR3 DNA: TGCGCCAGCACCTCCGTGACAGGGAACTATGGCTACACCTTC
J gene: TRBJ2-7; D gene: NA; clone size: many; V gene: TRBV25-1; CDR3 protein: CASSDSRAGQRNYEQYF; CDR3 DNA: TGTGCCAGCAGTGATTCAAGGGCGGGACAGAGAAACTACGAGCAGTACTTC
J gene: TRBJ2-2; D gene: TRBD1; clone size: few; V gene: TRBV28; CDR3 protein: CASSFATGAGELFF; CDR3 DNA: TGTGCCAGCAGTTTCGCCACAGGGGCCGGGGAGCTGTTTTTT
J gene: TRBJ1-5; D gene: NA; clone size: NA; V gene: TRBV5-1; CDR3 protein: CASSLEARGISNQPQHF; CDR3 DNA: TGCGCCAGCAGCTTGGAGGCTCGGGGGATAAGCAATCAGCCCCAGCATTTT
J gene: TRBJ2-6; D gene: TRBD1; clone size: NA; V gene: TRBV9; CDR3 protein: CASSPRDRGISPGANVLTF; CDR3 DNA: TGTGCCAGCAGCCCGCGGGACAGGGGGATTAGCCCTGGGGCCAACGTCCTGACTTTC
J gene: TRBJ2-1; D gene: NA; clone size: many; V gene: TRBV27; CDR3 protein: CASSPLGQHYNEQFF; CDR3 DNA: TGTGCCAGCAGTCCCCTCGGGCAGCACTACAATGAGCAGTTCTTC
J gene: TRBJ1-1; D gene: TRBD1; clone size: NA; V gene: TRBV20-1; CDR3 protein: CSAMTGAWGEAFF; CDR3 DNA: TGCAGTGCCATGACAGGGGCCTGGGGGGAAGCTTTCTTT
J gene: TRBJ2-5; D gene: NA; clone size: many; V gene: TRBV15; CDR3 protein: CATSRDLGAEETQYF; CDR3 DNA: TGTGCCACCAGCAGAGATTTGGGGGCAGAAGAGACCCAGTACTTC
J gene: TRBJ2-2; D gene: TRBD1; clone size: few; V gene: TRBV5-1; CDR3 protein: CASSLGQVNTGELFF; CDR3 DNA: TGCGCCAGCAGCCTTGGACAGGTTAACACCGGGGAGCTGTTTTTT
J gene: TRBJ2-5; D gene: NA; clone size: few; V gene: TRBV5-1; CDR3 protein: CASSLEAGHRETQYF; CDR3 DNA: TGCGCCAGCAGCTTGGAGGCGGGGCATCGAGAGACCCAGTACTTC
J gene: TRBJ2-5; D gene: TRBD2; clone size: many; V gene: TRBV7-2; CDR3 protein: CASSVGLAGGQETQYF; CDR3 DNA: TGTGCCAGCAGCGTCGGACTAGCGGGGGGTCAAGAGACCCAGTACTTC
J gene: TRBJ1-1; D gene: NA; clone size: few; V gene: TRBV20-1; CDR3 protein: CSASTLLSGAFF; CDR3 DNA: TGCAGTGCTTCGACCCTACTTTCGGGGGCTTTCTTT
J gene: TRBJ1-6; D gene: NA; clone size: NA; V gene: TRBV20-1; CDR3 protein: CSAGMPTAPNSPLHF; CDR3 DNA: TGCAGTGCTGGTATGCCGACGGCTCCTAATTCACCCCTCCACTTT
J gene: TRBJ1-2; D gene: NA; clone size: NA; V gene: TRBV7-2; CDR3 protein: CASSFSPRGDFDYGYTF; CDR3 DNA: TGTGCCAGCAGCTTTTCTCCGCGGGGGGACTTTGACTATGGCTACACCTTC
J gene: TRBJ2-1; D gene: NA; clone size: few; V gene: TRBV2; CDR3 protein: CASRNRGGEQFF; CDR3 DNA: TGTGCCAGCAGAAACAGGGGGGGTGAGCAGTTCTTC
J gene: TRBJ2-3; D gene: NA; clone size: few; V gene: TRBV5-6; CDR3 protein: CASSLFMETDTQYF; CDR3 DNA: TGTGCCAGCAGCTTGTTTATGGAGACAGATACGCAGTATTTT
J gene: TRBJ2-7; D gene: NA; clone size: few; V gene: TRBV28; CDR3 protein: CASRAWRREDEQYF; CDR3 DNA: TGTGCCAGCAGGGCCTGGAGGAGGGAGGACGAGCAGTACTTC
J gene: TRBJ2-7; D gene: NA; clone size: few; V gene: TRBV20-1; CDR3 protein: CSAVGPLIYEQYF; CDR3 DNA: TGCAGTGCCGTCGGGCCCCTCATCTACGAGCAGTACTTC
J gene: TRBJ1-2; D gene: NA; clone size: few; V gene: TRBV18; CDR3 protein: CASSPPHGLNYGYTF; CDR3 DNA: TGTGCCAGCTCACCACCCCACGGATTAAACTATGGCTACACCTTC
J gene: TRBJ1-2; D gene: TRBD1; clone size: NA; V gene: TRBV28; CDR3 protein: CASSTGGRHGYTF; CDR3 DNA: TGTGCCAGCAGTACAGGGGGTCGACATGGCTACACCTTC
J gene: TRBJ2-5; D gene: NA; clone size: NA; V gene: TRBV7-2; CDR3 protein: CASSLEGTRLGEQYF; CDR3 DNA: TGTGCCAGCAGCTTAGAAGGGACAAGGCTAGGGGAGCAGTACTTC
J gene: TRBJ1-2; D gene: NA; clone size: NA; V gene: TRBV28; CDR3 protein: CASRIVGGEGYTF; CDR3 DNA: TGTGCCAGCAGAATCGTGGGGGGAGAGGGCTACACCTTC
J gene: TRBJ2-1; D gene: NA; clone size: NA; V gene: TRBV28; CDR3 protein: CASSLTGKSHNYNEQFF; CDR3 DNA: TGTGCCAGCAGTTTAACAGGGAAATCCCACAACTACAATGAGCAGTTCTTC
J gene: TRBJ2-1; D gene: TRBD1; clone size: many; V gene: TRBV9; CDR3 protein: CASSVQGAIDEQFF; CDR3 DNA: TGTGCCAGCAGCGTACAGGGGGCAATCGATGAGCAGTTCTTC
J gene: TRBJ1-2; D gene: NA; clone size: many; V gene: TRBV9; CDR3 protein: CASSAQGVRSNGYTF; CDR3 DNA: TGTGCCAGCAGCGCACAGGGCGTGCGATCGAATGGCTACACCTTC
J gene: TRBJ1-2; D gene: NA; clone size: NA; V gene: TRBV20-1; CDR3 protein: CSARSRNNYGYTF; CDR3 DNA: TGCAGTGCTCGGTCCCGTAACAACTATGGCTACACCTTC
J gene: TRBJ1-1; D gene: NA; clone size: few; V gene: TRBV29-1; CDR3 protein: CSVESENTEAFF; CDR3 DNA: TGCAGCGTTGAATCGGAGAACACTGAAGCTTTCTTT
J gene: TRBJ2-4; D gene: TRBD2; clone size: many; V gene: TRBV20-1; CDR3 protein: CSAHGGARIAKNIQYF; CDR3 DNA: TGCAGTGCCCACGGGGGGGCCCGAATAGCCAAAAACATTCAGTACTTC
J gene: TRBJ2-3; D gene: TRBD1; clone size: NA; V gene: TRBV20-1; CDR3 protein: CSATGALTDTQYF; CDR3 DNA: TGCAGCGCAACAGGGGCCCTCACAGATACGCAGTATTTT
J gene: TRBJ1-5; D gene: NA; clone size: few; V gene: TRBV6-2/TRBV6-3; CDR3 protein: CASSSRVTESLANQPQHF; CDR3 DNA: TGTGCCAGCAGTTCGCGGGTTACAGAATCTCTAGCCAATCAGCCCCAGCATTTT
J gene: TRBJ2-5; D gene: NA; clone size: few; V gene: TRBV18; CDR3 protein: CASSPQLGETQYF; CDR3 DNA: TGTGCCAGCTCACCACAGTTAGGAGAGACCCAGTACTTC
J gene: TRBJ2-7; D gene: TRBD1; clone size: many; V gene: TRBV6-2/TRBV6-3; CDR3 protein: CASSDRGEQYF; CDR3 DNA: TGTGCCAGCAGTGACAGGGGCGAGCAGTACTTC